These 19 T cell receptor beta chains were sequenced from one sample in a study of Ad26.COV2.S vaccination and SARS-CoV-2 variants. Treatment of the sample: 15 to 20 received Ad26.COV2.S at low or high dose, single or two shots; about 5 received placebo; per-sample allocation not given. The study sampled participants on day 63 after the first vaccine or placebo injection. Some clones are missing from TCRdb's copy, which holds only in-frame ones; the method was immunoSEQ multiplex PCR. Of about 460,000 clones listed, roughly nine tenths were seen once; the top ten hold 1.7%. The sample was peripheral blood, taken in a trial of Ad26.COV2.S vaccine versus placebo. These receptors were collected from a person between 18 and 59 years old who received the Ad26.COV2.S COVID-19 vaccine or a placebo.

This sequence joins TRBV30 and TRBJ2-3; weak D call: TRBD2 (6 bases). V was trimmed by 2 bases and J by 6 bases, leaving 6 bases between them. Per the germline V gene, CDR1 is GTSNPN and CDR2 is SVGIG (reference sequence). The CDR3 sequence is 11 residues long. This CDR3 is CAWSSGDTQYF. CDR3 bases: TGTGCCTGGAGTAGCGGGGATACGCAGTATTTT.

This clone has a handful of counts. This sequence joins TRBV9 and TRBJ1-6, with a tentative D call TRBD1 (5 bases). The V end lost 0 bases, the J end lost 8 bases, and 6 bases lay between the germline ends. The CDR3 extends over 13 amino acids. CDR1 is SGDLS, CDR2 YYNGEE, per germline. The DNA for the CDR3 is TGTGCCAGCAGCGTAGAGGGGTATTCACCCCTCCACTTT. Translated, it gives CASSVEGYSPLHF. Full variable domain (remainder filled in from reference TRBV9 and TRBJ1-6): DSGVTQTPKHLITATGQRVTLRCSPRSGDLSVYWYQQSLDQGLQFLIQYYNGEERAKGNILERFSAQQFPDLHSELNLSSLELGDSALYFCASSVEGYSPLHFGNGTRLTVT.

The V gene is TRBV9, the J gene TRBJ1-1, with a tentative D call TRBD1 (6 bases). With 2 bases removed from V and 3 bases from J, the gap between germline ends came to 11 bases. Germline CDR1 reads SGDLS; CDR2 reads YYNGEE. The CDR3 contains 14 residues. This CDR3 is CASSVGQSHTEAFF. The CDR3 bases are TGTGCCAGCAGCGTTGGACAGAGCCACACTGAAGCTTTCTTT.

This clone is a singleton in its sample. The gene calls are TRBV9 and TRBJ2-1, with 7 bases aligning to TRBD2. CDR3 length: 14 amino acids. Germline values: CDR1 SGDLS, CDR2 YYNGEE. V trimming: 4 bases; J trimming: 7 bases; junction bases outside the gene matches: 8. The CDR3 region is CASSIGTTKNEQFF. The CDR3 nucleotides read TGTGCCAGCAGCATTGGGACTACCAAGAATGAGCAGTTCTTC.

This clone is a singleton in its sample. This sequence joins TRBV5-1 and TRBJ2-7, with 9 bases matching TRBD1. Germline V gene data show CDR1 as SGHRS and CDR2 as YFSETQ. The CDR3 covers 17 residues. J was trimmed by 2 bases and V by 0 bases; bases with no gene match: 9. CDR3: CASSLAGVGTGTYEQYF. The CDR3 region has the DNA TGCGCCAGCAGCTTGGCAGGTGTAGGGACAGGGACCTACGAGCAGTACTTC.

The rearrangement uses TRBV13 and TRBJ2-1; 7 positions match TRBD1. This CDR3 comprises 16 residues. From germline, CDR1 is PRHDT and CDR2 FYEKMQ (reference sequence). The V segment lost 5 bases and the J segment 8 bases; nucleotides outside the gene matches: 15. The CDR3 DNA sequence: TGTGCCAGCAGCCCTCCGTCGAGGGGGCCTCTCTATGAGCAGTTCTTC. This translates into CASSPPSRGPLYEQFF. The entire variable domain, with the rest obtained from reference TRBV13 and TRBJ2-1, is as follows: AAGVIQSPRHLIKEKRETATLKCYPIPRHDTVYWYQQGPGQDPQFLISFYEKMQSDKGSIPDRFSAQQFSDYHSELNMSSLELGDSALYFCASSPPSRGPLYEQFFGPGTRLTVL.

J is TRBJ2-3 and V is TRBV10-3; D call uncertain. V lost 8 bases to trimming and J lost 6 bases, with 21 bases between them. The germline CDR1 and CDR2 sequences are ENHRY and SYGVKD. The CDR3 is 15 amino acids. CDR3 nucleotides: TGTGCCATCTCGGTGGGGATCCCCAAGGTGGATACGCAGTATTTT. Translated, it gives CAISVGIPKVDTQYF.

The gene calls are TRBV27 and TRBJ1-5; D may be TRBD1 (6 bases). Between the trimmed V and J ends, which lost 6 bases and 3 bases, there was a span of 12 bases. The CDR3 is 14 amino acids. Germline V gives CDR1 MNHEY, CDR2 SMNVEV (reference sequence). CDR3 region: CASRPDSVNQPQHF. CDR3 nucleotide sequence: TGTGCCAGCAGACCGGACAGCGTCAATCAGCCCCAGCATTTT.

CDR3: CSALTGTYGYTF. In DNA form, the CDR3 reads TGCAGCGCCTTGACAGGGACCTATGGCTACACCTTC. The chain employs TRBV29-1 and TRBJ1-2, with 7 bases identical to TRBD1. Losses at the gene ends were 7 bases for V and 4 bases for J; bases not matched to a gene: 6. CDR1 and CDR2 (germline): SQVTM, ANQGSEA. This CDR3 has 12 amino acids.

This clone was detected only once. This chain connects TRBV7-3 to TRBJ2-7; 10 bases are a match to TRBD2. The germline CDR1 and CDR2 sequences are SGHTA and FQGTGA. The ends lost 5 bases at V and 3 bases at J; junction bases unmatched: 10. The CDR3 covers 16 residues. The CDR3 coding sequence is TGTGCCAGCAGCCCAAGCGGGGGGGCCCACATCTACGAGCAGTACTTC. Amino acids: CASSPSGGAHIYEQYF.

The chain is built from TRBV28 and TRBJ1-1; TRBD1 matches 9 bases. J gave up 9 bases and V 5 bases, and 10 bases lay outside the gene matches. Germline V gene data show CDR1 as MDHEN and CDR2 as SYDVKM. The CDR3 covers 14 residues. As DNA, the CDR3 is TGTGCCAGCAGTCCAGGGACAGGGCAAAAGAAAGCTTTCTTT. It encodes CASSPGTGQKKAFF.

This clone was picked up one time. The rearrangement joins TRBV10-3 to TRBJ1-4; 10 nucleotides match TRBD1. Germline CDR1 and CDR2: ENHRY and SYGVKD. V lost 9 bases, J lost 6 bases, and 1 base stayed unmatched. The CDR3 loop spans 12 amino acids. CDR3 in amino acids: CAIGTGDEKLFF. In DNA, the CDR3 is TGTGCCATAGGGACAGGGGATGAAAAACTGTTTTTT.

V gene TRBV27 combines with J gene TRBJ1-1; TRBD1 might be the D (6 bases). Trimming pared 2 bases from V and 5 bases from J, leaving 18 bases between. The CDR3 runs to 16 residues. Looked up from germline, CDR1 is MNHEY and CDR2 is SMNVEV (reference sequence). The CDR3 is CASSLRPLGAGTEAFF. DNA for the CDR3: TGTGCCAGCAGTTTACGCCCCCTGGGGGCAGGGACTGAAGCTTTCTTT.

V and J are TRBV5-1 and TRBJ2-1; D remains ambiguous. Germline CDR1 SGHRS, CDR2 YFSETQ. Between the trimmed V and J ends, which lost 4 bases and 9 bases, there was a span of 14 bases. CDR3 size: 13 residues. Here the CDR3 reads CASSDPGRFEQFF. The CDR3 DNA reads as TGCGCCAGCAGCGACCCTGGACGGTTTGAGCAGTTCTTC.

This sequence joins TRBV7-2 and TRBJ1-2; D is unclear. The CDR3 runs 14 residues. The V gene's germline CDR1 is SGHTA and CDR2 FQGNSA. Trimming stripped 1 base from V and 8 bases from J, with 14 bases between. CDR3 nucleotides: TGTGCCAGCAGCTTAGGGCGCAGTGTTAGAGGCTACACCTTC. The encoded protein is CASSLGRSVRGYTF. Drawing the rest from reference TRBV7-2 and TRBJ1-2, the complete variable domain is GAGVSQSPSNKVTEKGKDVELRCDPISGHTALYWYRQSLGQGLEFLIYFQGNSAPDKSGLPSDRFSAERTGGSVSTLTIQRTQQEDSAVYLCASSLGRSVRGYTFGSGTRLTVV.

The chain uses TRBV7-8 and TRBJ1-1; 10 bases align to TRBD1. Trimming removed 6 bases from V and 2 bases from J; junction bases left unmatched: 9. CDR1 is SGHVS, CDR2 FQNEAQ, per germline. This CDR3 is built from 16 residues. CDR3: CASRPDRGRKNTEAFF. The CDR3 nucleotides are TGTGCCAGCAGGCCCGACAGGGGGCGAAAAAACACTGAAGCTTTCTTT.

The chain carries TRBV9 and TRBJ2-1; TRBD2 agrees at 7 bases. CDR1 and CDR2 from the germline V gene are SGDLS and YYNGEE. The CDR3 covers 18 residues. The V and J ends lost 4 bases and 6 bases, in that order; junction bases with no gene match: 19. The CDR3 protein is CASSSPRRGREALNEQFF. The CDR3, as DNA: TGTGCCAGCAGCTCCCCCCGACGTGGGAGGGAGGCCCTCAATGAGCAGTTCTTC.

The chain carries TRBV7-2 and TRBJ2-5; 14 bases match TRBD2. V lost 0 bases and J lost 5; bases outside the gene matches: 8. The CDR3 spans 18 residues. Germline CDR1 reads SGHTA; CDR2 reads FQGNSA. CDR3 coding DNA: TGTGCCAGCAGCTTAGCGGCGACTAGCGGGGGGGCGAAGGAGACCCAGTACTTC. Translated, it gives CASSLAATSGGAKETQYF.

The chain uses TRBV6-2 or TRBV6-3 and TRBJ2-2; D unresolved. V was clipped by 2 bases and J by 0 bases, with 4 bases between them. There are 14 residues in the CDR3. Per germline, CDR1 MNHEY and CDR2 SVGEGT. The CDR3 DNA reads TGTGCCAGCAGTTACCCTACGAACACCGGGGAGCTGTTTTTT. Translating gives CASSYPTNTGELFF.